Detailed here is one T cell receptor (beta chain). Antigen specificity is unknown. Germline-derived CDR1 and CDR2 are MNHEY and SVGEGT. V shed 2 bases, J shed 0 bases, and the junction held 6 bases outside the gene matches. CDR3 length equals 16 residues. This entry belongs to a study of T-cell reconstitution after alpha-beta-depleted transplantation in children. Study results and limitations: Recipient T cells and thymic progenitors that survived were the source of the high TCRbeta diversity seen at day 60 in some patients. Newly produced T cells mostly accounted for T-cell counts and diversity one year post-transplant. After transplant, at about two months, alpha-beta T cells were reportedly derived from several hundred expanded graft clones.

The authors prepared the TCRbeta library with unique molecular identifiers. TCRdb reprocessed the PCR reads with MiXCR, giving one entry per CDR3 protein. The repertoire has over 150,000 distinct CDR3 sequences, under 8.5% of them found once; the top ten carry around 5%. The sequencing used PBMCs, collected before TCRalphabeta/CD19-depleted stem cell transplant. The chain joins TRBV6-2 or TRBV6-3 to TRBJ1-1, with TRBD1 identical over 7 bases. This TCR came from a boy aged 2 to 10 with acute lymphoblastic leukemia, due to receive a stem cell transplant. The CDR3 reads CASSYELQGMNTEAFF. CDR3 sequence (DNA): TGTGCCAGCAGTTACGAGCTACAGGGGATGAACACTGAAGCTTTCTTT.